This is a list of T cell receptor beta chains from one sample in a study of shared clonotypes between healthy human individuals. Sequenced by immunoSEQ multiplex PCR; TCRdb stores in-frame clones only, minus some. The data hold 800,000 to 1,200,000 clones, with 78% observed a single time. Sequenced material: memory CD4+ T cells from PBMCs. The receptors originated from a man in his late teens or twenties in good health. Some clones in this sample may be carry-over from other donors' samples. The CDR3 runs from the conserved cysteine through the conserved F or W. The D gene is left open where the match is weak. Size tells how often a clone was seen (once, few, many) or the class of an expanded clone, and some rows leave it out.

15 TRBJ1-1 NA NA TRBV19 TGTGCCAGTAGTATAGGGGCAGGGAAAAACACTGAAGCTTTCTTT CASSIGAGKNTEAFF
18 TRBJ2-3 NA NA TRBV28 TGTGCCAGCAGTTTGCCCCTTTGGACAGAGATTAGCACAGATACGCAGTATTTT CASSLPLWTEISTDTQYF
15 TRBJ2-7 TRBD2 NA TRBV7-3 TGTGCCAGCAGCTTAACGGCGGGAGACACCTGGGAGCAGTACTTC CASSLTAGDTWEQYF
15 TRBJ2-1 TRBD1 NA TRBV7-9 TGTGCCAGCAGCTTAGGACAGGGGATGGGCAATGAGCAGTTCTTC CASSLGQGMGNEQFF
15 TRBJ2-7 NA few TRBV4-2 TGTGCCAGCAGCCAAGATACTGGCTCCTGGGAGGAGCAGTACTTC CASSQDTGSWEEQYF
13 TRBJ1-2 NA NA TRBV18 TGTGCCAGCTCACCTCAGGGTACGGGTGGCTACACCTTC CASSPQGTGGYTF
14 TRBJ2-5 TRBD1 NA TRBV7-9 TGTGCCAGCAGCTGGACAGGGGCGGAAAAGACCCAGTACTTC CASSWTGAEKTQYF
16 TRBJ2-1 TRBD2 NA TRBV5-4 TGTGCCAGCAGCTTTGCTCCTAGCGGGAGCTACAATGAGCAGTTCTTC CASSFAPSGSYNEQFF
15 TRBJ2-1 NA NA TRBV9 TGTGCCAGCAGCGTAGAGACTAGCTCCTACAATGAGCAGTTCTTC CASSVETSSYNEQFF
13 TRBJ1-1 NA NA TRBV30 TGTGCCTGGAGTGTCATAGTGAACACTGAAGCTTTCTTT CAWSVIVNTEAFF
13 TRBJ1-5 NA few TRBV10-3 TGTGCCACCCGGGTAAATAGCAATCAGCCCCAGCATTTT CATRVNSNQPQHF
16 TRBJ2-2 TRBD1 NA TRBV7-9 TGTGCCAGCAGGCCATTTGACAGGGTGGGCACCGGGGAGCTGTTTTTT CASRPFDRVGTGELFF
12 TRBJ1-2 TRBD1 NA TRBV28 TGTGCCACCTTATTACAGGGGCATGGCTACACCTTC CATLLQGHGYTF
15 TRBJ1-4 TRBD1 NA TRBV15 TGTGCCACCAGCAGGCGGGACAGGGGACGAGAAAAACTGTTTTTT CATSRRDRGREKLFF
12 TRBJ1-2 NA NA TRBV28 TGTGCCAGCAGGTCCGACTACTTAGGCTACACCTTC CASRSDYLGYTF
15 TRBJ2-1 NA NA TRBV28 TGTGCCAGCAGTTTGTCAGGGGCAAGGAGGGATGAGCAGTTCTTC CASSLSGARRDEQFF
13 TRBJ1-1 NA few TRBV2 TGTGCCAGCGGGATGAGACAGAACACTGAAGCTTTCTTT CASGMRQNTEAFF
16 TRBJ1-1 TRBD1 NA TRBV5-1 TGCGCCAGCAGCTTAGGGACAGGGATGATGAACACTGAAGCTTTCTTT CASSLGTGMMNTEAFF
12 TRBJ2-7 NA once TRBV5-1 TGCGCCAGCAGCTTGGGGGATTGGGAGCAGTACTTC CASSLGDWEQYF
16 TRBJ2-1 NA few TRBV10-2 TGCGCCAGCAGAGGTAGGAGGGCCGAGTCCTACAATGAGCAGTTCTTC CASRGRRAESYNEQFF
15 TRBJ2-5 TRBD1 NA TRBV5-1 TGCGCCAGCTTGGAGGGCAGGGGGCGGCAAGAGACCCAGTACTTC CASLEGRGRQETQYF
15 TRBJ1-3 NA NA TRBV14 TGTGCCAGCAGCCAAGAGCTGTTGGCTGGAAACACCATATATTTT CASSQELLAGNTIYF
14 TRBJ2-5 NA NA TRBV28 TGTGCCAGCAGCCCTGCAGGGATTCAGGAGACCCAGTACTTC CASSPAGIQETQYF
15 TRBJ1-2 NA NA TRBV4-2 TGTGCCAGCAGCCAAAATACACAGGGTGGGTATGGCTACACCTTC CASSQNTQGGYGYTF
18 TRBJ1-1 TRBD1 few TRBV28 TGTGCCAGCAGTCCTCATCCCGGGACAGGCCCCATGAACACTGAAGCTTTCTTT CASSPHPGTGPMNTEAFF
14 TRBJ1-5 NA few TRBV28 TGTGCCAGCAGCACGGACAGAGGCAATCAGCCCCAGCATTTT CASSTDRGNQPQHF
14 TRBJ1-3 NA many TRBV27 TGTGCCAGCAGTACCTCTTTCGTGGGAAACACCATATATTTT CASSTSFVGNTIYF
18 TRBJ2-3 TRBD2 NA TRBV2 TGTGCCAGCAGTGAAGCCGCTAGGCTAGCGGGAGGATTGGATACGCAGTATTTT CASSEAARLAGGLDTQYF
13 TRBJ2-1 NA NA TRBV28 TGTGCCAGCAGTTTTGGGGTGCTCAATGAGCAGTTCTTC CASSFGVLNEQFF
13 TRBJ2-7 NA NA TRBV28 TGTGCCAGCACCAGGACCCTGGGGGGCGAGCAGTACTTC CASTRTLGGEQYF
15 TRBJ1-1 NA few TRBV18 TGTGCCAGCTCACCACCTCGGGGACTAAACACTGAAGCTTTCTTT CASSPPRGLNTEAFF
15 TRBJ2-3 TRBD2 NA TRBV7-3 TGTGCCAGCAGCTTAGTAGCGGGACACAGTGGTACGCAGTATTTT CASSLVAGHSGTQYF
16 TRBJ1-3 NA NA TRBV19 TGTGCCAGTAGTACCCGAACAGGGAGATCTGGAAACACCATATATTTT CASSTRTGRSGNTIYF
15 TRBJ2-1 NA NA TRBV7-9 TGTGCCAGCAGCTCTCGGGAGCCCCGGCCGGGTGAGCAGTTCTTC CASSSREPRPGEQFF
14 TRBJ1-2 TRBD1 NA TRBV5-1 TGCGCCAGCAGCGCCCCCGACAGGGGGTATGGCTACACCTTC CASSAPDRGYGYTF
16 TRBJ2-2 NA many TRBV27 TGTGCCAGCAGTTTAAGGGGGACCGGGAACACCGGGGAGCTGTTTTTT CASSLRGTGNTGELFF
15 TRBJ1-4 NA NA TRBV11-1 TGTGCCAGCAGCTTATCACTTGCGGGCACCGAAAAACTGTTTTTT CASSLSLAGTEKLFF
15 TRBJ2-5 NA NA TRBV28 TGTGCCAGCAGTGCAAACGCAGGGGCGCGGGAGACCCAGTACTTC CASSANAGARETQYF
17 TRBJ2-1 TRBD2 NA TRBV7-6 TGTGCCAGCAGCTTCAGGATTTTAGCGGGAGATGGGGATGAGCAGTTCTTC CASSFRILAGDGDEQFF
16 TRBJ2-7 NA NA TRBV28 TGTGCCAGCAGTGGAGGGGCAGGCGACGTTCTGTACGAGCAGTACTTC CASSGGAGDVLYEQYF
16 TRBJ2-5 TRBD2 NA TRBV11-1 TGTGCCAGCAGCTTAAGGGCTAGCGGGTACCAAGAGACCCAGTACTTC CASSLRASGYQETQYF
14 TRBJ2-5 TRBD2 few TRBV30 TGTGCCTGGAGTGGACTAGCGGGATGGGAGACCCAGTACTTC CAWSGLAGWETQYF
19 TRBJ2-5 TRBD2 NA TRBV4-3 TGCGCCAGCAGCCAAGATGGGCCGGGAGGTCCGCGCTCTAAAGAGACCCAGTACTTC CASSQDGPGGPRSKETQYF
16 TRBJ2-3 TRBD2 NA TRBV7-9 TGTGCCAGCAGCTTATGGGTAGCGGGAGGCACAGATACGCAGTATTTT CASSLWVAGGTDTQYF
13 TRBJ2-7 NA NA TRBV4-3 TGCGCCAGTAGCCAAGGCGCAGGGGTCGAGCAGTACTTC CASSQGAGVEQYF
12 TRBJ2-4 TRBD2 NA TRBV10-3 TGTGCCATCGGGACTAGCGGGAACATTCAGTACTTC CAIGTSGNIQYF
14 TRBJ2-2 NA NA TRBV5-1 TGCGCCAGCAGCTTGCTTCCCGACACCGGGGAGCTGTTTTTT CASSLLPDTGELFF
14 TRBJ2-3 TRBD1 NA TRBV7-9 TGTGCCAGCAGCCAGGGGGCAACAGCAGATACGCAGTATTTT CASSQGATADTQYF
12 TRBJ2-7 NA NA TRBV5-5 TGTGCCAGCAGCTTGATGGCCTACGAGCAGTACTTC CASSLMAYEQYF
14 TRBJ1-1 NA NA TRBV9 TGTGCCAGCAGCGCGGGCCGGCGGGTTACTGAAGCTTTCTTT CASSAGRRVTEAFF
14 TRBJ1-2 NA NA TRBV5-1 TGCGCCAGCAGCTTGGCCGAGACAGGTATCGGCTACACCTTC CASSLAETGIGYTF
15 TRBJ1-4 NA NA TRBV27 TGTGCCAGCAGGGGGGCTGGGCAGAGAAATGAAAAACTGTTTTTT CASRGAGQRNEKLFF
15 TRBJ1-2 TRBD1 NA TRBV28 TGTGCCAGCAGTTTTTCTCGGACAGGGGCAGGTGGCTACACCTTC CASSFSRTGAGGYTF
12 TRBJ2-2 TRBD2 few TRBV5-1 TGCGCCAGCAGTCCTGGACTAGCGGGACTGTTTTTT CASSPGLAGLFF
18 TRBJ2-3 TRBD2 NA TRBV5-6 TGTGCCAGCAGCTTGGCCCGCCTAGCGGGAGGCTTTCGAGATACGCAGTATTTT CASSLARLAGGFRDTQYF
15 TRBJ2-3 NA NA TRBV10-3 TGTGCCATCAATATACAGGGTAAAGGTACAGATACGCAGTATTTT CAINIQGKGTDTQYF
13 TRBJ2-3 NA NA TRBV6-1 TGTGCCAGCAGTGAATCCCCGGAGGGGACGCAGTATTTT CASSESPEGTQYF